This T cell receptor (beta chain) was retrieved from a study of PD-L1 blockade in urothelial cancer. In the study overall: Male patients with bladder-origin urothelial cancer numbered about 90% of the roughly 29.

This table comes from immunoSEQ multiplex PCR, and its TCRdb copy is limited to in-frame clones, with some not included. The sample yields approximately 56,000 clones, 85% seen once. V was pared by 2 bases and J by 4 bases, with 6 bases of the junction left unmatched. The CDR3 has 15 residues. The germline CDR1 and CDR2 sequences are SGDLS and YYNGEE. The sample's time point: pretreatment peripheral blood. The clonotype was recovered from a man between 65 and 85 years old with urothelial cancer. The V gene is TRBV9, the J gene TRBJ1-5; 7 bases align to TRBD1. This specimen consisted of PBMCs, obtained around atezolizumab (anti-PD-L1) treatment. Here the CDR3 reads CASSVSGTENQPQHF. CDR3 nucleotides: TGTGCCAGCAGCGTGTCGGGGACAGAGAATCAGCCCCAGCATTTT. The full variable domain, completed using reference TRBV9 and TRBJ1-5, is DSGVTQTPKHLITATGQRVTLRCSPRSGDLSVYWYQQSLDQGLQFLIQYYNGEERAKGNILERFSAQQFPDLHSELNLSSLELGDSALYFCASSVSGTENQPQHFGDGTRLSIL.